The 14 T cell receptor beta chains below all came from one sample that was sequenced in a study of cytomegalovirus exposure and HLA in healthy donors. Amplification used 60 Vbeta primers and 13 Jbeta primers. The method was immunoSEQ multiplex PCR; TCRdb's version includes in-frame clones alone and lacks a portion of them. The specimen's table records just over 80,000 clones. Source material: PBMCs. The source is a woman aged 25-40 years in good health and CMV-seronegative.

In DNA form, the CDR3 reads TGTGCCACCAGGGGGACAGGGGAAGGGGACGAGCAGTACTTC. Translation: CATRGTGEGDEQYF. The rearrangement links TRBV15 to TRBJ2-7, with 10 bases fitting TRBD1. In germline, CDR1 is LNHNV, CDR2 YYDKDF (reference sequence). This CDR3 is 14 amino acids long. Trimming cost V 6 bases and J 5 bases; bases outside gene matches: 7.

This chain connects TRBV30 to TRBJ1-4, with 7 bases fitting TRBD1. Germline CDR1 and CDR2: GTSNPN and SVGIG (reference sequence). The CDR3 is made up of 14 amino acids. The trim removed 3 bases at V and 4 bases at J, leaving 5 bases unmatched. The CDR3 region has the DNA TGTGCCTGGAGCCTGGGACAGCTTAATGAAAAACTGTTTTTT. As protein: CAWSLGQLNEKLFF.

V usage is TRBV4-1 and J usage is TRBJ1-4; possibly TRBD1 for D (5 bases). Trimming removed 1 base at V and 6 bases at J, with 9 bases between. The germline gives CDR1 MGHRA, CDR2 YSYEKL. The CDR3 has 14 residues. The CDR3 spells CASSQGPRDEKLFF. CDR3 coding DNA: TGCGCCAGCAGCCAAGGACCCAGGGATGAAAAACTGTTTTTT.

The rearrangement joins TRBV18 to TRBJ2-3, with a weak D call TRBD1 (6 bases). The V gene's germline CDR1 is KGHSH and CDR2 LQKENI. The CDR3 is made up of 14 amino acids. V lost 3 bases and J 2 bases, leaving 9 bases between the germline ends. In nucleotides, the CDR3 is TGTGCCAGCTCACCTGGACAGTCCACAGATACGCAGTATTTT. Protein: CASSPGQSTDTQYF. Drawing the rest from reference TRBV18 and TRBJ2-3, the complete variable domain is NAGVMQNPRHLVRRRGQEARLRCSPMKGHSHVYWYRQLPEEGLKFMVYLQKENIIDESGMPKERFSAEFPKEGPSILRIQQVVRGDSAAYFCASSPGQSTDTQYFGPGTRLTVL.

The chain has TRBV25-1 and TRBJ1-2, with D possibly matching TRBD1 (5 bases). Germline loops: CDR1 MGHDK, CDR2 SYGVNS. V was clipped by 3 bases and J by 3 bases, with 11 bases between them. The CDR3 is 14 amino acids. CDR3 loop: CASSDTGEHYGYTF. DNA of the CDR3: TGTGCCAGCAGTGACACAGGAGAACACTATGGCTACACCTTC.

About this clone: Its ends do not fully match the called genes, so a read error is possible. The chain joins TRBV30 to TRBJ1-4, with D perhaps matching TRBD1 (6 bases). The CDR3 is made up of 13 amino acids. In germline, CDR1 is GTSNPN, CDR2 SVGIG (reference sequence). In DNA, the CDR3 is TGTGCCGGGAGGGGGGGTCCTAATGAAAAACTGTTTTTT. Protein product: CAGRGGPNEKLFF.

Here the CDR3 DNA reads TGTGCCAGCAGTTACGAGACAGGGTCTTCCCAGTACTTC. It specifies CASSYETGSSQYF. This chain links TRBV6-5 with TRBJ2-5; TRBD1 aligns across 7 bases. The CDR3 is 13 amino acids. Unmatched junction bases numbered 6, after V lost 2 bases and J lost 9 bases. Germline values: CDR1 MNHEY, CDR2 SVGAGI.

V usage is TRBV29-1 and J usage is TRBJ2-1; 10 bases line up with TRBD2. Germline V lookup: CDR1 SQVTM, CDR2 ANQGSEA. The J segment lost 7 bases and the V segment lost 7 bases, leaving 13 bases of the junction unmatched. The CDR3 contains 15 residues. The CDR3 reads CSASIAGGPGNEQFF. DNA for the CDR3: TGCAGCGCTTCTATAGCGGGGGGACCAGGGAATGAGCAGTTCTTC.

The gene calls are TRBV5-6 and TRBJ2-7, with 10 bases fitting TRBD1. The V gene end was trimmed by 1 base and the J gene end by 5 bases; junction bases not matched to a gene: 6. CDR3 length equals 15 residues. Germline V gene sequence: CDR1 SGHDT, CDR2 YYEEEE. The chain's CDR3 is CASSLLGQGNDEQYF. The CDR3 nucleotides read TGTGCCAGCAGCTTGTTGGGACAGGGGAACGACGAGCAGTACTTC. Filled out from reference TRBV5-6 and TRBJ2-7, the complete variable domain reads DAGVTQSPTHLIKTRGQQVTLRCSPKSGHDTVSWYQQALGQGPQFIFQYYEEEERQRGNFPDRFSGHQFPNYSSELNVNALLLGDSALYLCASSLLGQGNDEQYFGPGTRLTVT.

The chain uses TRBV18 and TRBJ1-1, with 10 bases fitting TRBD1. The germline CDR1 and CDR2 sequences are KGHSH and LQKENI. V shed 4 bases, J shed 5 bases, and the junction held 4 bases outside the gene matches. The CDR3 loop spans 14 amino acids. The CDR3 nucleotides are TGTGCCAGCTCACTGGGACAGGGGAGAACTGAAGCTTTCTTT. Its protein is CASSLGQGRTEAFF.

The gene calls are TRBV29-1 and TRBJ1-2; the match to TRBD1 covers 7 bases. Per the germline V gene, CDR1 is SQVTM and CDR2 is ANQGSEA. Trimming cost V 6 bases and J 2 bases; bases outside gene matches: 3. The CDR3 consists of 12 residues. The CDR3 coding sequence is TGCAGCGTGGACAGGCTCAACTATGGCTACACCTTC. Translation gives CSVDRLNYGYTF.

The chain combines TRBV30 with TRBJ2-5; tentative D call: TRBD2 (7 bases). V was trimmed by 0 bases and J by 5 bases, leaving 16 bases between them. Looked up from germline, CDR1 is GTSNPN and CDR2 is SVGIG (reference sequence). The CDR3 covers 15 residues. The chain's CDR3 is CAWSVGAGRGETQYF. As DNA, the CDR3 is TGTGCCTGGAGTGTGGGGGCAGGGAGGGGGGAGACCCAGTACTTC.

The chain uses TRBV12-5 and TRBJ1-5; D unclear. Germline V gene sequence: CDR1 LGHNT, CDR2 FRNRAP. V was pared by 7 bases and J by 1 base, with 14 bases between. The CDR3 extends over 15 amino acids. The CDR3 nucleotides are TGTGCTAGTGCCCCGGGGTCGAAAAGCAATCAGCCCCAGCATTTT. Encoded protein: CASAPGSKSNQPQHF. Full variable domain (rest looked up from reference TRBV12-5 and TRBJ1-5): DARVTQTPRHKVTEMGQEVTMRCQPILGHNTVFWYRQTMMQGLELLAYFRNRAPLDDSGMPKDRFSAEMPDATLATLKIQPSEPRDSAVYFCASAPGSKSNQPQHFGDGTRLSIL.

This chain uses TRBV28 with TRBJ2-3, with 7 bases aligning to TRBD2. This CDR3 has 14 amino acids. Germline V lookup: CDR1 MDHEN, CDR2 SYDVKM. V was clipped by 7 bases and J by 5 bases; unmatched bases: 9. The CDR3 sequence: CASNSGGEKDTQYF. The DNA for the CDR3 is TGTGCCAGCAATAGTGGGGGGGAAAAAGATACGCAGTATTTT.